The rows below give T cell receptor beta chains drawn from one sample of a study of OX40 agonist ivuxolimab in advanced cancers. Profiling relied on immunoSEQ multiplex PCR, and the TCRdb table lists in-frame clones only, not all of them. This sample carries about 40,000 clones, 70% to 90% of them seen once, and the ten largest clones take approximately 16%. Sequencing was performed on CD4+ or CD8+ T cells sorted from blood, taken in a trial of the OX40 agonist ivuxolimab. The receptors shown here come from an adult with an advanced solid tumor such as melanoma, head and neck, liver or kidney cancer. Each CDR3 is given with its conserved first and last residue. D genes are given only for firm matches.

CDR3: CASSQDRGGARTEAFF
V: TRBV4-3
J: TRBJ1-1
D: NA

CDR3: CASSSRIGGTELYGYTF
V: TRBV5-4
J: TRBJ1-2
D: TRBD1

CDR3: CASSSAGVDQPQHF
V: TRBV7-9
J: TRBJ1-5
D: NA

CDR3: CASSLYRNTEAFF
V: TRBV27
J: TRBJ1-1
D: NA

CDR3: CAWSVIGNQPQHF
V: TRBV30
J: TRBJ1-5
D: NA

CDR3: CASSPRQGADEQYF
V: TRBV7-3
J: TRBJ2-7
D: TRBD1

CDR3: CASSFTGGMDTEAFF
V: TRBV7-9
J: TRBJ1-1
D: NA

CDR3: CASSVVPTAGETQYF
V: TRBV9
J: TRBJ2-5
D: NA

CDR3: CASSSLTSGSSYEQYF
V: TRBV11-2
J: NA
D: TRBD2

CDR3: CASSPRLGGFF
V: TRBV7-7
J: TRBJ2-1
D: NA

CDR3: CASRRAGIYVGGYTF
V: TRBV5-8
J: TRBJ1-2
D: NA

CDR3: CASSPGGGLNTEAFF
V: TRBV5-6
J: TRBJ1-1
D: NA